This T cell receptor beta chain was observed in a study of CD8+CD57+ T cells in acquired aplastic anemia. Study background: On average, sorted CD4+ and CD8+ cells gave 3.2 ug of DNA. The study's findings and limits: Patients shared some 29 CD8+ CDR3 sequences with controls.

The germline gives CDR1 LNHDA, CDR2 SQIVND (reference sequence). V lost 6 bases and J lost 2, with 20 bases in between. CDR3 length equals 18 residues. TCR beta VDJ and CDR3 were profiled, and genomic DNA was the template. TCRdb redid the calling of the reads with MiXCR, one entry per CDR3 protein. The table includes roughly 220,000 distinct CDR3 sequences, roughly two thirds detected once. All sequencing subjects had displayed CD8+CD57+ cell expansion on flow cytometry. Patients uniformly had severe acquired aplastic anemia. Sampling of blood occurred while the patients had still received no therapy. Worth noting for this clonotype: Its antigen is unknown.

This sequence originates from a human donor with aplastic anemia. The genes are TRBV19 and TRBJ2-6; perhaps TRBD1 as D (6 bases). Sequences were obtained from sorted CD4+, CD8+, or CD8+CD57+ T cells (not recorded which) from PBMCs. CDR3 region: CASSLQGQLGTGANVLTF. The CDR3 region has the DNA TGTGCCAGTAGCCTGCAAGGACAGTTAGGAACTGGGGCCAACGTCCTGACTTTC.